These 30 T cell receptor beta chains came from one sample sequenced in a study of cytomegalovirus exposure and HLA in healthy donors. The PCR made use of 60 Vbeta and 13 Jbeta primers. Method: immunoSEQ multiplex PCR; TCRdb's copy keeps in-frame clones and lacks some. The sample carries 140,000 to 150,000 clones, roughly 74% recorded once. The sequenced sample was PBMCs. The source is a young woman in good health and CMV-seropositive.

The V gene is TRBV5-6, the J gene TRBJ1-5; 8 bases are shared with TRBD1. The V gene's germline CDR1 is SGHDT and CDR2 YYEEEE. This CDR3 region has 16 residues. The junction had 11 bases not matched to a gene; V was cut back by 4 bases and J by 5 bases. The CDR3 spells CASSPAGDRPDQPQHF. The CDR3 DNA is TGTGCCAGCAGCCCTGCCGGGGACAGGCCCGATCAGCCCCAGCATTTT.

The V gene is TRBV11-1, the J gene TRBJ2-3; the D gene is possibly TRBD1 (6 bases). The germline V and J ends were trimmed by 7 bases and 2 bases, with 16 bases remaining between them. Per the germline V gene, CDR1 is SGHAT and CDR2 is FQDESV (reference sequence). The CDR3 sequence is 15 residues long. The CDR3 sequence: CASTQTGTDTDTQYF. In DNA form, the CDR3 reads TGTGCCAGCACCCAGACAGGAACCGACACAGATACGCAGTATTTT.

The gene calls are TRBV5-1 and TRBJ2-1; D possibly corresponds to TRBD2 (7 bases). V lost 0 bases to trimming and J lost 0 bases, with 10 bases between them. Per the germline V gene, CDR1 is SGHRS and CDR2 is YFSETQ. This CDR3 has 16 residues. The CDR3 sequence is CASSLAGGSSYNEQFF. The DNA of the CDR3 is TGCGCCAGCAGCTTGGCGGGGGGCAGCTCCTACAATGAGCAGTTCTTC.

The chain joins TRBV18 to TRBJ2-1; 8 bases fit TRBD1. The CDR3 sequence is 16 residues long. The J segment lost 0 bases and the V segment lost 10 bases, leaving 11 bases of the junction unmatched. Germline values: CDR1 KGHSH, CDR2 LQKENI. CDR3 sequence reads: CATTRDRLSSYNEQFF. The DNA for the CDR3 is TGTGCCACAACCCGGGACAGGCTCAGCTCCTACAATGAGCAGTTCTTC.

The chain combines TRBV30 with TRBJ2-2; no reliable D call. Trimming removed 0 bases at V and 3 bases at J, with 8 bases between. Germline CDR1 GTSNPN, CDR2 SVGIG (reference sequence). The CDR3 spans 14 residues. The CDR3 DNA sequence: TGTGCCTGGAGTGTACAAAGTTACACCGGGGAGCTGTTTTTT. It is translated as CAWSVQSYTGELFF.

This clone was seen a few times. The genes are TRBV30 and TRBJ1-6; D possibly corresponds to TRBD1 (6 bases). CDR3 length: 14 amino acids. The germline CDR1 and CDR2 sequences are GTSNPN and SVGIG (reference sequence). The V and J ends lost 7 bases and 5 bases respectively, with 15 bases between them. CDR3 sequence (DNA): TGTGCCTTACGAGGGACATCTAATAATTCACCCCTCCACTTT. It is translated as CALRGTSNNSPLHF.

V usage is TRBV27 and J usage is TRBJ1-6; D not resolved. CDR1 MNHEY and CDR2 SMNVEV come from the germline V gene (reference sequence). The CDR3 totals 16 residues. Trimming left V 0 bases short and J 5 bases short, with 11 bases between. The CDR3: CASSLSGMTDNSPLHF. The CDR3, as DNA: TGTGCCAGCAGTTTATCCGGGATGACGGATAATTCACCCCTCCACTTT.

The chain links TRBV5-1 to TRBJ1-2; 10 bases agree with TRBD1. V was clipped by 4 bases and J by 6 bases; unmatched bases: 9. Germline lookup yields CDR1 SGHRS and CDR2 YFSETQ. The CDR3 sequence is 15 residues long. The CDR3 sequence is CASSGKPGQGHGYTF. In nucleotides, the CDR3 is TGCGCCAGCAGCGGTAAACCGGGACAGGGGCATGGCTACACCTTC.

This clone appeared once. This rearrangement joins TRBV7-7 to TRBJ2-7; TRBD1 aligns across 7 bases. The CDR3 is 13 amino acids. V was pared by 5 bases and J by 3 bases, with 4 bases of the junction left unmatched. CDR1 is SSHAT, CDR2 FNYEAQ, per germline (reference sequence). Written as DNA, the CDR3 is TGTGCCAGCAGCCCAGGACAGGTCTACGAGCAGTACTTC. Translating it yields CASSPGQVYEQYF. The variable domain in full, with the rest retrieved from reference TRBV7-7 and TRBJ2-7, is GAGVSQSPRYKVTKRGQDVTLRCDPISSHATLYWYQQALGQGPEFLTYFNYEAQPDKSGLPSDRFSAERPEGSISTLTIQRTEQRDSAMYRCASSPGQVYEQYFGPGTRLTVT.

V and J are TRBV27 and TRBJ2-6; tentative D call: TRBD2 (6 bases). This CDR3 has 14 residues. Germline CDR1 and CDR2: MNHEY and SMNVEV (reference sequence). V lost 6 bases and J lost 13, with 19 bases in between. Written as DNA, the CDR3 is TGTGCCAGCAGCTTGGGGGGAAAGGCCCAGGTCCTGACTTTC. Translation gives CASSLGGKAQVLTF. The full variable domain, in which reference TRBV27 and TRBJ2-6 provide the parts outside the CDR3, is EAQVTQNPRYLITVTGKKLTVTCSQNMNHEYMSWYRQDPGLGLRQIYYSMNVEVTDKGDVPEGYKVSRKEKRNFPLILESPSPNQTSLYFCASSLGGKAQVLTFGAGSRLTVL.

CDR3 in DNA: TGTGCCAGCAGCGTCTCGCCGGGGAACACTGAAGCTTTCTTT. The encoded protein is CASSVSPGNTEAFF. V usage is TRBV9 and J usage is TRBJ1-1, with D unclear. The CDR3 runs to 14 residues. Trimming stripped 2 bases from V and 1 base from J, with 9 bases between. Looked up from germline, CDR1 is SGDLS and CDR2 is YYNGEE.

The genes are TRBV25-1 and TRBJ2-5; D gene ambiguous. The V and J ends lost 0 bases and 5 bases respectively, with 7 bases between them. The CDR3 is made up of 13 amino acids. Per germline, CDR1 MGHDK and CDR2 SYGVNS. The CDR3 loop is CASSEYGLETQYF. In nucleotides, the CDR3 is TGTGCCAGCAGTGAATATGGCTTGGAGACCCAGTACTTC.

The V and J genes are TRBV5-5 and TRBJ2-6; D not certain. Trimming took off 0 bases at V and 1 base at J, with 5 bases between the two ends. This CDR3 is built from 15 residues. The germline V gene encodes CDR1 SGHKS and CDR2 YYEKEE (reference sequence). The CDR3 nucleotides read TGTGCCAGCAGCTTGGGTCCTTCTGGGGCCAACGTCCTGACTTTC. Protein: CASSLGPSGANVLTF.

The chain is built from TRBV6-1 and TRBJ1-4, with D possibly matching TRBD1 (6 bases). Germline CDR1 is MNHNS and CDR2 is SASEGT. Between the trimmed V and J ends, which lost 7 bases and 8 bases, there was a span of 11 bases. The CDR3 has 12 residues. DNA for the CDR3: TGTGCCAGCAAAGGGGGTGGGGAAAAACTGTTTTTT. It translates to CASKGGGEKLFF.

The chain is built from TRBV7-2 and TRBJ2-3, with 11 bases identical to TRBD2. Germline values: CDR1 SGHTA, CDR2 FQGNSA. The V segment lost 2 bases and the J segment 0 bases; nucleotides outside the gene matches: 1. This CDR3 has 16 residues. The CDR3 DNA follows: TGTGCCAGCAGCTTAAGACTAGCGGGGAGCACAGATACGCAGTATTTT. Translated, it gives CASSLRLAGSTDTQYF. Together with reference TRBV7-2 and TRBJ2-3, the CDR3 gives the full variable domain: GAGVSQSPSNKVTEKGKDVELRCDPISGHTALYWYRQSLGQGLEFLIYFQGNSAPDKSGLPSDRFSAERTGGSVSTLTIQRTQQEDSAVYLCASSLRLAGSTDTQYFGPGTRLTVL.

V gene TRBV19 combines with J gene TRBJ1-3; 7 bases are shared with TRBD1. Losses at the gene ends were 5 bases for V and 7 bases for J; bases not matched to a gene: 11. The CDR3 covers 15 residues. Germline values: CDR1 LNHDA, CDR2 SQIVND (reference sequence). CDR3 sequence (DNA): TGTGCCAGTAGTGGAACCGGGACAGTTTTGAACACCATATATTTT. This sequence encodes CASSGTGTVLNTIYF.

This clone was picked up a small number of times. This chain links TRBV5-1 with TRBJ1-1; D possibly corresponds to TRBD1 (6 bases). Germline loops: CDR1 SGHRS, CDR2 YFSETQ. The CDR3 is made up of 14 amino acids. Trimming removed 0 bases from V and 4 bases from J, with 10 bases in between. DNA of the CDR3: TGCGCCAGCAGCTTGGAAAGGGGGAGCACTGAAGCTTTCTTT. Protein sequence: CASSLERGSTEAFF.

The chain is built from TRBV27 and TRBJ2-6; 7 nucleotides agree with TRBD1. Germline assignment: CDR1 MNHEY and CDR2 SMNVEV (reference sequence). J gave up 0 bases and V 6 bases, and 14 bases lay outside the gene matches. This CDR3 has 19 amino acids. In DNA form, the CDR3 reads TGTGCCAGCAGCAACGATCTGACAGGGCGCCGCTCTGGGGCCAACGTCCTGACTTTC. Its translation is CASSNDLTGRRSGANVLTF.

The gene calls are TRBV7-9 and TRBJ2-3; 9 bases fit TRBD1. The CDR3 has 14 residues. From germline, CDR1 is SEHNR and CDR2 FQNEAQ (reference sequence). Trimming removed 2 bases from V and 5 bases from J; junction bases left unmatched: 2. The DNA of the CDR3 is TGTGCCAGCAGCTTATCGGACAGGGGAGATACGCAGTATTTT. Protein sequence: CASSLSDRGDTQYF.

The chain has TRBV19 and TRBJ1-4; TRBD1 matches 9 bases. The CDR3 loop spans 15 amino acids. The germline CDR1 and CDR2 sequences are LNHDA and SQIVND (reference sequence). Trimming removed 8 bases from V and 8 bases from J; junction bases left unmatched: 12. The CDR3 here is CASLRTGTGNEKLFF. The CDR3 coding sequence is TGTGCCAGTCTACGAACCGGGACAGGGAACGAAAAACTGTTTTTT.

This clone was seen more than once but under ten times. CDR3 bases: TGTGCCAGCAGCTTAGGAGGCTACGAGCAGTACTTC. It is translated as CASSLGGYEQYF. The V and J genes are TRBV5-6 and TRBJ2-7; D may be TRBD2 (5 bases). The germline V gene has CDR1 SGHDT and CDR2 YYEEEE. The CDR3 covers 12 residues. Trimming left V 2 bases short and J 3 bases short, with 6 bases between. Together with reference TRBV5-6 and TRBJ2-7, the CDR3 gives the full variable domain: DAGVTQSPTHLIKTRGQQVTLRCSPKSGHDTVSWYQQALGQGPQFIFQYYEEEERQRGNFPDRFSGHQFPNYSSELNVNALLLGDSALYLCASSLGGYEQYFGPGTRLTVT.

The chain combines TRBV5-6 with TRBJ2-3; 7 bases fit TRBD2. Germline values: CDR1 SGHDT, CDR2 YYEEEE. Trimming removed 3 bases from V and 6 bases from J; junction bases left unmatched: 7. The CDR3 is 14 residues long. The CDR3 coding sequence is TGTGCCAGCAGCTACCCTAGCGGAGCGGATACGCAGTATTTT. Its protein is CASSYPSGADTQYF.

J is TRBJ2-6 and V is TRBV18; maybe TRBD2 (5 bases). V was pared by 2 bases and J by 2 bases, with 13 bases between. Looked up from germline, CDR1 is KGHSH and CDR2 is LQKENI. The CDR3 loop spans 17 amino acids. CDR3 nucleotide sequence: TGTGCCAGCTCACCAGGTGGAGGTGGGGCTGGGGCCAACGTCCTGACTTTC. Amino acids: CASSPGGGGAGANVLTF.

This sequence joins TRBV6-6 and TRBJ1-1, with 9 positions matching TRBD1. J was trimmed by 5 bases and V by 7 bases; bases with no gene match: 2. Germline CDR1 MNHNY, CDR2 SVGAGI (reference sequence). CDR3 length: 12 amino acids. The CDR3 here is CASTGTGTEAFF. The CDR3 DNA reads as TGTGCCAGCACTGGGACAGGGACTGAAGCTTTCTTT.

The chain carries TRBV5-1 and TRBJ2-7, with 11 bases aligning to TRBD1. J gave up 2 bases and V 4 bases, and 14 bases lay outside the gene matches. This CDR3 spans 18 amino acids. The germline V gene encodes CDR1 SGHRS and CDR2 YFSETQ. CDR3 coding DNA: TGCGCCAGCAGCCCCACCGGACAGGGGGCTCTGAGGGCCTACGAGCAGTACTTC. It is translated as CASSPTGQGALRAYEQYF.

The V and J genes are TRBV20-1 and TRBJ1-2, with TRBD1 as a possible D gene (6 bases). Germline CDR1 and CDR2: DFQATT and SNEGSKA (reference sequence). Trimming took 6 bases from V and 11 from J, leaving 16 bases between them. The CDR3 covers 11 residues. The CDR3 region is CSAEKGDLYTF. CDR3 bases: TGCAGTGCCGAAAAGGGGGACCTATACACCTTC.

V is TRBV6-1 and J is TRBJ1-2; the D gene is possibly TRBD1 (6 bases). This CDR3 contains 14 residues. Germline V gene sequence: CDR1 MNHNS, CDR2 SASEGT. V was shortened by 5 bases and J by 0 bases, with 10 bases between the two germline ends. This CDR3 reads CASSSQGANYGYTF. The CDR3 DNA is TGTGCCAGCAGTTCACAGGGAGCTAACTATGGCTACACCTTC.

This clone has just one count. The chain is built from TRBV30 and TRBJ1-2; tentative D call: TRBD1 (5 bases). From germline, CDR1 is GTSNPN and CDR2 SVGIG (reference sequence). V was cut by 3 bases and J by 8 bases, with 16 bases left in between. CDR3 length equals 13 residues. The CDR3 loop is CAWSRTAGDGYTF. DNA of the CDR3: TGTGCCTGGAGCAGGACCGCGGGGGACGGCTACACCTTC.

The chain uses TRBV2 and TRBJ1-5, with no clear D. Germline V lookup: CDR1 SNHLY, CDR2 FYNNEI. The CDR3 is 17 amino acids. V lost 2 bases and J 1 base, leaving 15 bases between the germline ends. CDR3: CASSEMGREVSNQPQHF. The DNA for the CDR3 is TGTGCCAGCAGTGAAATGGGGAGGGAGGTCAGCAATCAGCCCCAGCATTTT.

This clone was picked up a small number of times. This chain uses TRBV30 with TRBJ2-3; D remains ambiguous. Looked up from germline, CDR1 is GTSNPN and CDR2 is SVGIG (reference sequence). Trimming stripped 3 bases from V and 0 bases from J, with 13 bases between. This CDR3 has 15 amino acids. CDR3 coding DNA: TGTGCCTGGAGCCTTTCAGGTGCTAGCACAGATACGCAGTATTTT. Translated: CAWSLSGASTDTQYF.